This is a list of T cell receptor beta chains from one sample in a study of T-cell reconstitution after alpha-beta-depleted transplantation in children. TCRdb re-analysed the PCR reads in MiXCR, keeping a single row per CDR3 protein. Of about 210,000 distinct CDR3 sequences listed, approximately 17% are singletons. Sequenced here: PBMCs, mostly from graft donor cells, sampled 360 days after TCRalphabeta/CD19-depleted stem cell transplant. The receptors were sampled from a male patient aged 2-15 years who had a stem cell transplant for acute lymphoblastic leukemia, so the T cells may come from the graft donor. Both conserved end residues are part of each CDR3.

V gene | CDR3 length | CDR3 protein
TRBV14 | 16 | CASSQVGPSGANVLTF
TRBV7-6 | 13 | CASSPNSGNTIYF
TRBV30 | 12 | CAWSSGGVEQFF
TRBV13 | 14 | CASSFGGVRETQYF
TRBV12-3/TRBV12-4 | 13 | CASGQGSNTEAFF
TRBV5-1 | 16 | CASSPTGGPRGDTQYF
TRBV5-1 | 16 | CASSPPRQGRDTEAFF
TRBV5-1 | 15 | CASSLRPGEQETQYF
TRBV20-1 | 11 | CSATQGETQYF
TRBV12-3/TRBV12-4 | 14 | CASSFGGRASEQFF
TRBV7-9 | 15 | CASSLWGESTDTQYF
TRBV12-3/TRBV12-4 | 14 | CASSSQTMSDEQYF
TRBV24-1 | 16 | CATSDRRQGRLSEQFF
TRBV29-1 | 14 | CSVAGMQGRTEAFF
TRBV5-1 | 18 | CASSGLGGGGAPIYEQFF
TRBV18 | 16 | CASSPLEAPHTDTQYF
TRBV7-9 | 16 | CASSTNGPTNTGELFF
TRBV10-3 | 13 | CAISKGENEKLFF
TRBV29-1 | 12 | CSVSPTRYEQFF
TRBV29-1 | 14 | CSVSSGRSSYEQYF
TRBV12-3/TRBV12-4 | 15 | CASSWDRWGTDTQYF
TRBV6-5 | 15 | CASSYTTGGSGELFF
TRBV12-3/TRBV12-4 | 14 | CASSSGSIYEKLFF
TRBV27 | 11 | CASSPGNEQYF
TRBV12-3/TRBV12-4 | 14 | CASSLGGAQAEAFF
TRBV12-5 | 16 | CASGLDRGLIGTEAFF
TRBV14 | 20 | CASSQFDLAGGAANTGELFF
TRBV7-2 | 12 | CASSLVPGELFF
TRBV12-3/TRBV12-4 | 14 | CASSLSGGSYEQYF
TRBV6-2/TRBV6-3 | 13 | CASASGQGRYAFF
TRBV10-3 | 14 | CAISLRQGYNEQFF
TRBV11-2 | 14 | CALSAGGIYNEQFF
TRBV5-1 | 15 | CASSLRDSLQETQYF
TRBV12-3/TRBV12-4 | 14 | CASSLAGVWETQYF
TRBV5-1 | 13 | CASRQGFESPLHF
TRBV10-2 | 14 | CASSDEQGNSPLHF
TRBV6-1 | 13 | CASRRNSRETQYF
TRBV20-1 | 14 | CSAKTLAAYNEQFF
TRBV3-1 | 14 | CASSLESAGPTQYF
TRBV7-3 | 17 | CASSLRLAGPGTGELFF
TRBV7-2 | 16 | CASSQTSGEPTGELFF
TRBV3-1 | 19 | CASSNGERLGRGHSYEQYF
TRBV4-3 | 17 | CASSQENGGLAVYEQYF
TRBV10-3 | 18 | CAISAQGALSSGANVLTF
TRBV5-1 | 15 | CASSLVQTNTGELFF
TRBV18 | 14 | CASSPLDNTGELFF
TRBV10-3 | 15 | CAIRLLDSPTGELFF
TRBV20-1 | 14 | CSALGGATNEKLFF
TRBV27 | 16 | CASSLRGTGGGDGYTF
TRBV5-1 | 16 | CASSSLADSLADEQYF
TRBV7-7 | 15 | CASSLGQPDGETQYF